This T cell receptor (beta chain) is drawn from a study of blood T cells in healthy people across ages. Study-wide results and caveats: One million T cells yielded diversity estimates that were considered underestimates. Changes in expanded clonotypes were possibly confounded, as the CMV status of donors was unknown.

The CDR3 runs 15 residues. With V trimmed by 6 bases and J by 4 bases, 8 bases remained unmatched. The germline CDR1 and CDR2 sequences are SGHAT and FQNNGV. The authors ran a second PCR of 7 to 11 cycles using a sample-barcoded 5' primer and a J-beta primer mix. Every single cDNA molecule received a tag from a template-switch adaptor with 12 random nucleotides. TCRdb re-analysed the 5' RACE reads in MiXCR, keeping a single row per CDR3 protein. Of approximately 690,000 distinct CDR3 sequences in the sample, approximately 40% were seen once. This clonotype was recorded at least ten times. Its antigen is not identified.

Sample: blood. J is TRBJ2-5 and V is TRBV11-2; 10 bases line up with TRBD2. The receptor was derived from an elderly man in good health. The CDR3 DNA is TGTGCCAGCAGTTTAATAGCGGGAGGTTCAGAGACCCAGTACTTC. This translates into CASSLIAGGSETQYF.